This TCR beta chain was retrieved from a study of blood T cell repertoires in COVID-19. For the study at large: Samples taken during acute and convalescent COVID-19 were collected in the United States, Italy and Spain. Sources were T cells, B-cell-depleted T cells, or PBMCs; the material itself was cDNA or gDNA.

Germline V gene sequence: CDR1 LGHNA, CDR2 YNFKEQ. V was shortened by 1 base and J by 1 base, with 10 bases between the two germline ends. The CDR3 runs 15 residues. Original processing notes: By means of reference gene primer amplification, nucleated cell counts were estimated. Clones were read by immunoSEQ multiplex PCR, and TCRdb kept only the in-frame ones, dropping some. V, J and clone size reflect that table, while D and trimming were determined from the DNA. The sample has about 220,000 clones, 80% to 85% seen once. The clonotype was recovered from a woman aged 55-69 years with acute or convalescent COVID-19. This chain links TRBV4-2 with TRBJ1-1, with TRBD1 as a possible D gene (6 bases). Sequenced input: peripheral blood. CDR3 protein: CASSQGGQKNTEAFF. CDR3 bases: TGTGCCAGCAGCCAAGGGGGGCAGAAGAACACTGAAGCTTTCTTT.